This entry lists 29 T cell receptor beta chains sequenced from one sample in a study of cytomegalovirus exposure and HLA in healthy donors. The PCR ran on 60 Vbeta and 13 Jbeta primers. Sequenced by immunoSEQ multiplex PCR; TCRdb stores in-frame clones only, minus some. This table has roughly 100,000 clones, roughly 15% appearing once. The material sequenced was PBMCs. These receptors were taken from a female donor in good health and CMV-seronegative.

This clone appeared a few times. The rearrangement joins TRBV18 to TRBJ1-1; 7 bases are a match to TRBD1. The CDR3 runs 15 residues. CDR1 and CDR2 from the germline V gene are KGHSH and LQKENI. The V and J ends lost 3 bases and 7 bases, in that order; junction bases with no gene match: 11. The CDR3, as DNA: TGTGCCAGCTCACCCCAAGAGACAGGGTTGAGTGAAGCTTTCTTT. It specifies CASSPQETGLSEAFF.

This clone was recorded a few times. This rearrangement joins TRBV27 to TRBJ1-5; 8 nucleotides agree with TRBD1. V gave up 5 bases and J gave up 7 bases; unmatched junction bases: 10. The CDR3 is 15 residues long. CDR1 and CDR2 (germline): MNHEY, SMNVEV (reference sequence). Here the CDR3 DNA reads TGTGCCAGCAGTGGGTCGACAGGGGTTGGGCAGCCCCAGCATTTT. This codes for CASSGSTGVGQPQHF.

This clone has just a few counts. The chain combines TRBV4-3 with TRBJ2-7, with TRBD2 matching 8 bases. The CDR3 consists of 14 residues. Germline assignment: CDR1 LGHNA and CDR2 YSLEER. V dropped 2 bases and J dropped 2; count of bases not matched to a gene: 2. The CDR3 DNA is TGCGCCAGCAGCCAAACTAGCGGAACCTACGAGCAGTACTTC. Translation gives CASSQTSGTYEQYF.

The chain is built from TRBV7-9 and TRBJ1-1; D unclear. Germline values: CDR1 SEHNR, CDR2 FQNEAQ (reference sequence). Trimming left V 5 bases short and J 3 bases short, with 16 bases between. The CDR3 is 15 amino acids. CDR3 amino acids: CASSPSSGGDTEAFF. Here the CDR3 DNA reads TGTGCCAGCAGCCCCTCATCAGGAGGAGACACTGAAGCTTTCTTT. Full variable domain (missing parts from reference TRBV7-9 and TRBJ1-1): DTGVSQNPRHKITKRGQNVTFRCDPISEHNRLYWYRQTLGQGPEFLTYFQNEAQLEKSRLLSDRFSAERPKGSFSTLEIQRTEQGDSAMYLCASSPSSGGDTEAFFGQGTRLTVV.

The chain employs TRBV7-3 and TRBJ2-5; 10 nucleotides align to TRBD2. This CDR3 contains 16 residues. The germline gives CDR1 SGHTA, CDR2 FQGTGA. V dropped 2 bases and J dropped 4; count of bases not matched to a gene: 7. DNA for the CDR3: TGTGCCAGCAGCTTATTTCCTAGCGGGAGTCTAGAGACCCAGTACTTC. Its translation is CASSLFPSGSLETQYF.

The gene calls are TRBV5-4 and TRBJ1-3; 10 bases are a match to TRBD1. V shed 3 bases and J 4 bases; nucleotides not matched to a gene: 4. This CDR3 spans 15 amino acids. Germline V gene data show CDR1 as SGHNT and CDR2 as YYREEE (reference sequence). The CDR3 region has the DNA TGTGCCAGCAGCTCTGGACAGGGGGAAGGAAACACCATATATTTT. It encodes CASSSGQGEGNTIYF.

There are a few counts of this clone. The chain links TRBV10-1 to TRBJ2-1; D is unclear. CDR1 and CDR2 from the germline V gene are WNHNN and SYGVQD (reference sequence). The CDR3 is 13 amino acids. Trimming cost V 3 bases and J 4 bases, with 7 bases left between them. CDR3 nucleotides: TGCGCCAGCAGTGATTACCAGTACAATGAGCAGTTCTTC. Amino acids: CASSDYQYNEQFF.

This clone appeared a few times. The chain links TRBV5-1 to TRBJ2-1; 11 bases line up with TRBD2. With V trimmed by 0 bases and J by 7 bases, 3 bases remained unmatched. This CDR3 contains 15 residues. The germline CDR1 and CDR2 sequences are SGHRS and YFSETQ. The CDR3 sequence is CASSLVVAGGNEQFF. The DNA for the CDR3 is TGCGCCAGCAGCTTGGTGGTAGCGGGAGGGAATGAGCAGTTCTTC.

This clone has just a few counts. The gene calls are TRBV11-2 and TRBJ2-5; 7 bases align to TRBD2. V shed 0 bases and J 5 bases; nucleotides not matched to a gene: 3. CDR1 and CDR2 (germline): SGHAT, FQNNGV. CDR3 length: 14 amino acids. The CDR3 bases are TGTGCCAGCAGCTTAGAAGCGGGATCGGAGACCCAGTACTTC. This gives the protein CASSLEAGSETQYF.

In DNA form, the CDR3 reads TGTGCCAGCAGCTTAGCGGGGACAGGGTTTCGAACTAATGAAAAACTGTTTTTT. It translates to CASSLAGTGFRTNEKLFF. The chain combines TRBV7-8 with TRBJ1-4; TRBD1 matches at 9 bases. The CDR3 totals 18 residues. With 0 bases clipped from V and 1 base from J, the junction kept 6 bases outside the gene matches. Germline V gene data show CDR1 as SGHVS and CDR2 as FQNEAQ.

This clone appeared a few times. CDR3 sequence (DNA): TGTGCCAGCAGCCGACGACAGGGTCCATTGGGGCAGTACTTC. Its protein is CASSRRQGPLGQYF. This sequence joins TRBV21-1 and TRBJ2-7; the DNA was not used to check the table's D call, TRBD1. TRBV21-1 is flagged as a pseudogene. The CDR3 has 14 amino acids.

The chain uses TRBV5-6 and TRBJ2-5, with TRBD2 identical over 13 bases. This CDR3 contains 16 residues. V shed 4 bases and J 2 bases; nucleotides not matched to a gene: 5. CDR1 and CDR2 (germline): SGHDT, YYEEEE. The CDR3 spells CASSAGTSGIQETQYF. The CDR3 region has the DNA TGTGCCAGCAGCGCCGGGACTAGCGGGATTCAAGAGACCCAGTACTTC.

This clone was seen more than once but under ten times. The V gene is TRBV6-4, the J gene TRBJ2-4, with D possibly being TRBD1 (6 bases). Per the germline V gene, CDR1 is MRHNA and CDR2 is SNTAGT. The germline V and J ends were trimmed by 4 bases and 8 bases, with 18 bases remaining between them. CDR3 length equals 15 residues. This chain's CDR3 is CASSVTGAKGDIQYF. CDR3 DNA: TGTGCCAGCAGTGTGACAGGAGCTAAGGGGGACATTCAGTACTTC.

This clone was counted between two and nine times. The CDR3 DNA follows: TGTGCCAGCAGCCAAGACTACAGGCGGACCGGGGAGCTGTTTTTT. As protein: CASSQDYRRTGELFF. The gene calls are TRBV14 and TRBJ2-2; a possible D gene is TRBD1 (5 bases). The length of the CDR3 is 15 residues. V lost 0 bases and J lost 5, with 10 bases in between. The germline CDR1 and CDR2 sequences are SGHDN and FVKESK.

This chain connects TRBV11-2 to TRBJ2-1; D is perhaps TRBD2 (6 bases). The V gene's germline CDR1 is SGHAT and CDR2 FQNNGV. The CDR3 length is 15 residues. V was pared by 5 bases and J by 4 bases, with 15 bases between. CDR3 protein: CASSLRRAGYNEQFF. The CDR3 nucleotides read TGTGCCAGCAGCCTCCGGCGGGCGGGGTACAATGAGCAGTTCTTC.

This clone was counted only a few times. The chain carries TRBV19 and TRBJ1-2; D may be TRBD1 (6 bases). Deletions cut 7 bases from V and 8 bases from J, with 17 bases between. Germline values: CDR1 LNHDA, CDR2 SQIVND (reference sequence). The CDR3 loop spans 13 amino acids. CDR3 nucleotide sequence: TGTGCCAGTAACACGGGACAATATGAGGGCTACACCTTC. It encodes CASNTGQYEGYTF.

The rearrangement links TRBV5-1 to TRBJ2-1; D gene ambiguous. V was shortened by 7 bases and J by 5 bases, with 7 bases between the two germline ends. The germline V gene encodes CDR1 SGHRS and CDR2 YFSETQ. The CDR3 loop spans 11 amino acids. CDR3 sequence reads: CASVLDNEQFF. The CDR3 coding sequence is TGCGCCAGCGTGCTAGACAATGAGCAGTTCTTC.

Written as DNA, the CDR3 is TGTGCCAGCAGCCCCAGCCCCCGGACAGGGGATGGCTACACCTTC. It translates to CASSPSPRTGDGYTF. This chain connects TRBV7-2 to TRBJ1-2; 9 bases line up with TRBD1. From germline, CDR1 is SGHTA and CDR2 FQGNSA. The CDR3 totals 15 residues. V was clipped by 5 bases and J by 6 bases; unmatched bases: 10. The full variable domain, completed using reference TRBV7-2 and TRBJ1-2, is GAGVSQSPSNKVTEKGKDVELRCDPISGHTALYWYRQSLGQGLEFLIYFQGNSAPDKSGLPSDRFSAERTGGSVSTLTIQRTQQEDSAVYLCASSPSPRTGDGYTFGSGTRLTVV.

This rearrangement joins TRBV25-1 to TRBJ2-5, with 15 bases lining up with TRBD2. The germline V gene encodes CDR1 MGHDK and CDR2 SYGVNS. The CDR3 runs 18 residues. The V segment lost 5 bases and the J segment 4 bases; nucleotides outside the gene matches: 11. The CDR3 DNA follows: TGTGCCAGCAGTAGCGGACTAGCGGGGGGGCCTACGCGAGAGACCCAGTACTTC. This codes for CASSSGLAGGPTRETQYF.

The CDR3 here is CASSQGQTSGRPGNEQFF. CDR3 DNA: TGCGCCAGCAGCCAAGGCCAGACTAGCGGGAGACCGGGCAATGAGCAGTTCTTC. The V and J genes are TRBV4-1 and TRBJ2-1, with 12 bases matching TRBD2. CDR1 MGHRA and CDR2 YSYEKL come from the germline V gene. The CDR3 totals 18 residues. V gave up 1 base and J gave up 6 bases; unmatched junction bases: 10.

This clone was picked up a small number of times. The chain joins TRBV10-3 to TRBJ1-4; no definite D call. This CDR3 has 14 amino acids. V shed 9 bases and J shed 8 bases, with 19 bases lying between them. Per the germline V gene, CDR1 is ENHRY and CDR2 is SYGVKD. The CDR3 sequence is CAIREDRTGEKLFF. The DNA of the CDR3 is TGTGCCATTAGAGAGGACCGGACGGGAGAAAAACTGTTTTTT.

This clone was detected only a few times. The chain recombines TRBV2 with TRBJ1-1; 9 bases are shared with TRBD1. The ends lost 7 bases at V and 5 bases at J; junction bases unmatched: 5. The CDR3 has 13 amino acids. The V gene's germline CDR1 is SNHLY and CDR2 FYNNEI. The CDR3 DNA reads as TGTGCCAGCACCGGACAGGGGATAACTGAAGCTTTCTTT. Its protein is CASTGQGITEAFF.

In this sample, this clone turned up a few times. This chain connects TRBV4-2 to TRBJ1-1, with D possibly TRBD1 on 5 matching bases. The V gene lost 2 bases and the J gene lost 4 bases, with 17 bases spanning the gap. The CDR3 is 16 residues long. Germline V gives CDR1 LGHNA, CDR2 YNFKEQ. CDR3 residues: CASSQHTSQGSTEAFF. The CDR3 nucleotides read TGTGCCAGCAGCCAACATACATCGCAGGGAAGCACTGAAGCTTTCTTT.

This chain uses TRBV29-1 with TRBJ2-1; D is ambiguous. The germline V gene has CDR1 SQVTM and CDR2 ANQGSEA. The CDR3 spans 15 residues. V was shortened by 0 bases and J by 4 bases, with 13 bases between the two germline ends. CDR3 DNA: TGCAGCGTTGAAGATCTGAACAGCTCTTACAATGAGCAGTTCTTC. This translates into CSVEDLNSSYNEQFF.

The chain has TRBV4-3 and TRBJ1-3, with TRBD1 identical over 9 bases. There are 16 residues in the CDR3. The trim removed 1 base at V and 4 bases at J, leaving 5 bases unmatched. The germline CDR1 and CDR2 sequences are LGHNA and YSLEER. The CDR3 nucleotides read TGCGCCAGCAGCCAAGGAACAGGGGGCTCAGGAAACACCATATATTTT. As protein: CASSQGTGGSGNTIYF.

The chain is built from TRBV9 and TRBJ1-6; TRBD1 is a possible D gene (5 bases). The CDR3 length is 15 residues. Trimming pared 0 bases from V and 5 bases from J, leaving 9 bases between. Per germline, CDR1 SGDLS and CDR2 YYNGEE. The CDR3 is CASSVDGGDNSPLHF. CDR3 nucleotide sequence: TGTGCCAGCAGCGTAGACGGGGGGGATAATTCACCCCTCCACTTT.

The V and J genes are TRBV10-3 and TRBJ1-1; TRBD1 matches 7 bases. This CDR3 is 14 amino acids long. Trimming at V came to 6 bases and at J to 1 base, leaving 5 bases not matched to a gene. Germline CDR1 and CDR2: ENHRY and SYGVKD. The CDR3 sequence: CAIRLGTANTEAFF. CDR3 nucleotides: TGTGCCATCAGACTCGGGACAGCGAACACTGAAGCTTTCTTT.

The chain links TRBV5-6 to TRBJ2-7, with D perhaps TRBD1 (6 bases). V was pared by 0 bases and J by 7 bases, with 17 bases between. The CDR3 covers 15 residues. The germline CDR1 and CDR2 sequences are SGHDT and YYEEEE. The CDR3 region has the DNA TGTGCCAGCAGCTTGGCCGGGACATGGGTTGGGGAGCAGTACTTC. Its translation: CASSLAGTWVGEQYF.

V usage is TRBV19 and J usage is TRBJ1-1; perhaps TRBD1 as D (6 bases). The CDR3 contains 14 residues. Germline loops: CDR1 LNHDA, CDR2 SQIVND (reference sequence). Trimming left V 5 bases short and J 10 bases short, with 20 bases between. CDR3: CASSPQATTGPAFF. CDR3 coding DNA: TGTGCCAGTAGTCCCCAGGCGACAACAGGGCCAGCTTTCTTT.